This T cell receptor beta chain came from a study of blood T cell repertoires in COVID-19 (dated by TCRdb to about 2020). Background for the entire study: The collaborator samples originated in the United States, Italy and Spain and spanned the acute and convalescent phases of COVID-19. A de-identified subject ID, COVID-19 status, age in years and sex were almost always included in the sample metadata. The material from the prospective study consisted of cDNA or gDNA derived from T cells, B-cell-depleted T cells, or PBMCs. The samples were drawn from the first 160 participants of the ongoing ImmuneRACE study and from 950 to 1,500 subjects provided by 6 global collaborators. Deeply sampled blood TCRbeta repertoires from subjects exposed to, actively infected with, or recovered from COVID-19 were included in the dataset. Where available, HLA class I and class II types were obtained from metadata supplied by the sample provider rather than from assay-based typing. The repertoires were made available in a free public database intended to serve as a resource for research on the immune response to SARS-CoV-2.

TCRbeta CDR3 regions were amplified from genomic DNA by means of the immunoSEQ Assay, a bias-controlled multiplex PCR. Per the original workflow: Within the assay, amplification of reference gene primers was used to estimate how many nucleated cells each sample contained. Sequence reads were collapsed and filtered to measure the absolute abundance of every unique TCRbeta CDR3 rearrangement. For each sample, productive Simpson clonality was calculated as the square root of Simpson's diversity index across productive rearrangements. Sourced from immuneACCESS, this table was stored by TCRdb with only in-frame sequences that have V and J called. A share of the clones is absent; for the studies checked, an unresolved V gene accounts for under half, and the remainder has no known explanation. The D gene and trimming were derived from the DNA, and the V and J assignments and clone size from that table. Across this sample there are 110,000 to 150,000 clones, with 60% to 85% seen only once. Of the sample, 1.9% is held by the ten largest clones.

Results the study describes overall, beyond this receptor: The amount of clinical and demographic metadata varied by source and participant and was provided uncurated.

In the case of this clone: What antigen it recognizes has not been identified. The input lacks base qualities; no much larger clone sits a single base away.

Whole blood was collected in K2EDTA tubes by collaborating institutions according to the institutions' own protocols. For TCRbeta analysis, collaborator samples were shipped as frozen whole blood, as isolated PBMCs, or as DNA extracted from either sample type. Trimming takes 10 bases from V and 2 bases from J, and the germline ends sit 12 bases apart. Reading from cysteine to phenylalanine, the CDR3 counts 12 amino acids. The only DNA kept is the CDR3, 36 bases in frame from the first base. CDR1 and CDR2 (ENHRY, SYGVKD) derive from the germline V gene. Here the chain combines TRBV10-3 and TRBJ2-7, with TRBD2 as a weak D call on 5 bases. Specimen: peripheral blood. The receptor comes from a woman aged 55 to 70 with acute or convalescent COVID-19. The CDR3 amino acid sequence is: CATWTPPYEQYF. The bases are TGTGCCACGTGGACTCCCCCCTACGAGCAGTACTTC.